This T cell receptor beta chain derives from a study of blood T cell repertoires in COVID-19 (dated by TCRdb to between 2020 and 2021). Background for the entire study: Samples covering the acute and convalescent phases of COVID-19 were provided by collaborators in the United States, Italy and Spain. The prospective study material was composed of cDNA or gDNA derived from T cells, B-cell-depleted T cells, or PBMCs. Deeply sampled blood TCRbeta repertoires from subjects exposed to, actively infected with, or recovered from COVID-19 were included in the dataset. The repertoires were made available in a free public database intended to serve as a resource for research on the immune response to SARS-CoV-2. The samples were drawn from two sources: the first 160 participants of the ongoing ImmuneRACE study, and 1,254 subjects contributed by 6 global collaborators. The sample metadata nearly always contained a de-identified subject ID, COVID-19 status, age in years and sex. HLA class I and class II types, where available, came from metadata supplied by the sample provider rather than from assay-based typing. Points the paper makes about the study in general: Clinical and demographic metadata were provided uncurated, with the amount varying by source and participant.

This clone has more than one count but fewer than ten. This clone's antigen is unknown. Base qualities are missing; no much larger clone stands one base away. The CDR3 starts with the cysteine, ends with the phenylalanine, and has 13 residues. Only the CDR3 region is kept as DNA, spanning 39 bases read in frame from base 1. CDR1 and CDR2, looked up from the germline V gene, are SGHAT and FQNNGV. V and J are truncated by 5 bases and 5 bases respectively, leaving an intervening sequence of 12 bases. Collaborating institutions collected whole blood in K2EDTA tubes following their own protocols. Collaborator samples were shipped for TCRbeta analysis as frozen whole blood, isolated PBMCs, or DNA extracted from either sample type. TCRbeta CDR3 regions were amplified from genomic DNA by means of the immunoSEQ Assay, a bias-controlled multiplex PCR. Per the source publication's procedure: The number of nucleated cells in each sample was estimated by amplification of reference gene primers within the assay. To quantify the absolute abundance of each unique TCRbeta CDR3 rearrangement, sequence reads were collapsed and filtered. For each sample, productive Simpson clonality was calculated by taking the square root of Simpson's diversity index across productive rearrangements. TCRdb retrieved this table from immuneACCESS and kept in-frame rearrangements only. Not all clones are present; in checked studies, unresolved V genes account for under half, and no reason is known for the remainder. Clone size and the V and J calls come from that table; the DNA yielded D and trimming. In this sample the table shows 150,000 or so clones, more than 75% of which occur a single time. Around 6.5% of the sample is held by the ten biggest clonotypes.

This sequence was found in an elderly man with acute or convalescent COVID-19. Sample: peripheral blood. The chain is made from TRBV11-2 and TRBJ2-5, and TRBD1 may be the D gene, going by 5 matching bases. The CDR3 has the sequence CASSPGFLETQYF. The DNA sequence is given as TGTGCCAGCAGCCCAGGGTTTTTGGAGACCCAGTACTTC.